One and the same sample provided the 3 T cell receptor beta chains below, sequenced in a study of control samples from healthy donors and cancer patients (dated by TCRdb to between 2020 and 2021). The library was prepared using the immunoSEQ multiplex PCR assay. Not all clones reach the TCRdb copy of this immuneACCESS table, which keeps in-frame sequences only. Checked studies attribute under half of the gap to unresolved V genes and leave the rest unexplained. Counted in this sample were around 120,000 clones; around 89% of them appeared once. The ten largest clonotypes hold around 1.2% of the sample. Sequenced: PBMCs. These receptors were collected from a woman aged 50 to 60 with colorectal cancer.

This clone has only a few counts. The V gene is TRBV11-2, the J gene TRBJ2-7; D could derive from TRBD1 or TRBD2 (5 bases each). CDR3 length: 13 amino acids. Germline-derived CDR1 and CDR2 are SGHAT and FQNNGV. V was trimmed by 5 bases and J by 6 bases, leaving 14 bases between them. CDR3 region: CASSPHQGAEQYF. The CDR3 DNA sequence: TGTGCCAGCAGCCCCCACCAGGGAGCCGAGCAGTACTTC.

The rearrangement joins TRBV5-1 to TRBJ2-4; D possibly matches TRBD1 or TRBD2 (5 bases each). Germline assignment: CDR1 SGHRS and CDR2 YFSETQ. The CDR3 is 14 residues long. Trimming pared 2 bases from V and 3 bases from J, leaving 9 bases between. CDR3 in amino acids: CASSFGTDKNIQYF. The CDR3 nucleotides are TGCGCCAGCAGCTTCGGGACGGACAAAAACATTCAGTACTTC.

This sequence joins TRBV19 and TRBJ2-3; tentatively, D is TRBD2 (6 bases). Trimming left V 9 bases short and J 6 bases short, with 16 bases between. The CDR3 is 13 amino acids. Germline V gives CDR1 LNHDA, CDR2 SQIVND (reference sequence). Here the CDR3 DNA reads TGTGCCAGCGGAGGGAACCCAAGGGATACGCAGTATTTT. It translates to CASGGNPRDTQYF. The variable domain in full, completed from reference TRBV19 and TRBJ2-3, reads DGGITQSPKYLFRKEGQNVTLSCEQNLNHDAMYWYRQDPGQGLRLIYYSQIVNDFQKGDIAEGYSVSREKKESFPLTVTSAQKNPTAFYLCASGGNPRDTQYFGPGTRLTVL.